The T cell receptor beta chain under discussion was sequenced for a study of response to subunit inactivated influenza vaccine. This CDR3 is built from 13 residues. J was trimmed by 8 bases and V by 4 bases; bases with no gene match: 10. The germline CDR1 and CDR2 sequences are SQVTM and ANQGSEA. Via MiXCR, TCRdb re-called the RT-PCR reads, giving one row per CDR3 protein. Here the sample spans about half a million distinct CDR3 sequences, 25% being singletons. Findings and limits, study-wide: Each seasonal flu vaccination may recruit only limited new T cells, authors suggested.

Notes on this clonotype: Its matching antigen is unknown.

The sequence derives from a man aged 45 to 65 who received an inactivated influenza vaccine. The specimen was CD4+ T cells sorted from PBMCs, collected less than 6 days after vaccination. The gene calls are TRBV29-1 and TRBJ1-2; 7 nucleotides line up with TRBD1. For the CDR3, the DNA is TGCAGCGTTGTGACAGGGAGGGCGTTCGGCTACACCTTC. Translation: CSVVTGRAFGYTF. Together with reference TRBV29-1 and TRBJ1-2, the CDR3 gives the full variable domain: SAVISQKPSRDICQRGTSLTIQCQVDSQVTMMFWYRQQPGQSLTLIATANQGSEATYESGFVIDKFPISRPNLTFSTLTVSNMSPEDSSIYLCSVVTGRAFGYTFGSGTRLTVV.